Sequencing of this T cell receptor (beta chain) was carried out in a study of shared clonotypes between healthy human individuals (dated by TCRdb to 2018 to 2020). Regarding the research as a whole: The cohort comprised a couple of women and three men aged 18 to 49 years. For each donor, three plates each were used for CD4 naive and CD4 memory, two plates were used for CD8 naive, and one plate was used for CD8 memory. To estimate repertoire size and how much clonotypes are shared between individuals, the study performed deep sequencing of blood TCR repertoires from roughly five healthy adults. To increase sequencing depth and limit assay-specific biases, different laboratories used diverse techniques to prepare libraries and sequence TCR repertoires. Per donor, leukapheresis produced somewhere between about 0.94 and 9.5 billion PBMCs.

Sequences MRHNA (CDR1) and SNTAGT (CDR2) are obtained from the germline V gene. Deletion took 0 bases off V and 4 bases off J, with a span of 25 bases between the germline ends. The cysteine opens and the phenylalanine closes a CDR3 of 19 amino acids. CDR3 DNA only is kept here, 57 bases in frame from base 1. CD8 naive samples were CD45RO-negative cells positively selected for CCR7, giving a CD45RA+CCR7+ population that excluded TemRA cells. The donors were healthy, HIV-negative adults with no recently reported acute infections or vaccinations. Every donor was a Caucasian adult living in Nashville, Tennessee, USA. Blood was collected by leukapheresis, and PBMCs were isolated by Ficoll-Histopaque density gradient centrifugation and then cryopreserved in liquid nitrogen vapor phase. Analytical flow cytometry was used to check the purity and quantity of each magnetically sorted T cell population. Each sorted fraction had its genomic DNA isolated and then quantified by UV absorbance on a Nanodrop 2000c.

In regard to this clone: Its antigen is unknown. No clone much larger than this one lies a single base away; base qualities are absent.

The paper's findings and limits, for the study overall: Incomplete sequencing was indicated by rarefaction of sorted-subset datasets, despite the large sequencing depth. Pairwise subsampling led to the expectation that sequencing depth would affect the degree of clonotype sharing among donors. Estimated clonotype richness was generally larger for naive than for memory subsets. Sharing across several donors was observed for approximately 5% of naive CD4, less than 4% of naive CD8, about 2.3% of memory CD4, and about 0.38% of memory CD8 clonotypes. The small number of donors limited the genetic and exposure-history diversity represented. Compared with non-shared clonotypes, the clonotypes found in all four sorted-subset donors had higher generation probabilities. Sampling was limited to blood, and TCR repertoires in tissue likely differ from TCR repertoires in blood.

Using the deep immunoSEQ assay, multiplex PCR amplified TCR CDR3 regions from genomic DNA. Genomic DNA extracted from each cell subset was distributed evenly over all wells of several immunoSEQ 96-well plates, and each plate served as one replicate. For sorted subsets, around 0.2 ug of genomic DNA, equivalent to 30,000 or so T cell genomes, went into each replicate PCR. The purified libraries were quantified using a Qubit 3.0 fluorometer, sized with a Bioanalyzer 2100, and then quantified again using the KAPA Library Quantification kit. Every immunoSEQ 96-well plate was sequenced on a separate single-read 150-cycle Illumina NextSeq 550 flow cell. The study's own analysis went as follows. The immunoSEQ output contained only junctional sequences without quality scores, so filtering could not match that applied to full-length reads. Sequences were annotated with PyIR, a Python wrapper for IgBLAST v1.9, using IMGT germline references to assign V/J genes and CDR3. Reads were filtered out if the reads had weak V/J assignments (E-value above 1e-6), no CDR3, stop codons, out-of-frame junctions, or ambiguous translated residues. V3J clonotypes were defined as sequences sharing an identical inferred V gene, J gene, and CDR3 amino acid sequence. Percentage overlap between repertoires was calculated by dividing the number of shared unique clonotypes by the size of the smaller repertoire. RTK rarefaction, the Chao1 estimator, and Recon v2.1 estimates of unobserved clonotypes were used to assess repertoire richness. For all TCRbeta clonotypes obtained by the gDNA method from a few donors, generation probabilities were computed with OLGA. TCRdb limited this immuneACCESS table to in-frame rearrangements with V and J called. A share of clones is missing; checked studies link under half to unresolved V genes, and the rest is unexplained. The D gene and trimming were derived from the DNA, and the V and J assignments and clone size from that table. For this sample the table gives under 2,000,000 clones, of which just under 95% were detected only once. The ten largest clones take up more than 0.9% of the sample.

This chain is built from TRBV6-4 and TRBJ2-7; a tentative D match to TRBD1 spans 5 bases. The receptor's source is a man between 18 and 29 years old in good health. Sequenced input: naive CD8+ T cells sorted from blood. The cell subset or site label corresponds to: CD45RA+CCR7+. At the DNA level, the sequence is TGTGCCAGCAGTGACTCAGATCGAGGAAAGAAGGGGAAAGTGTACGAGCAGTACTTC. The encoded protein is CASSDSDRGKKGKVYEQYF.